This TCR beta chain originates from a study of cytomegalovirus exposure and HLA in healthy donors. Note on this clone: The antigen is unknown.

The PCR had 60 Vbeta and 13 Jbeta primers. The method was immunoSEQ multiplex PCR; TCRdb's version includes in-frame clones alone and lacks a portion of them. The table lists over 120,000 clones, 65% to 85% of them singletons. Germline values: CDR1 SGDLS, CDR2 YYNGEE. V was clipped by 4 bases and J by 0 bases, with 8 bases between them. CDR3 length: 14 residues. General study findings and limits: The study labeled 150 or so TCR beta chains cytomegalovirus-associated. Most of the CMV-associated TCR beta chains (in a later analysis) appeared to be HLA-restricted. About 87% or about 30% of the time was how often most TCR beta V segments were productive, according to an earlier analysis. Prediction of most subjects' HLA-A and HLA-B alleles by TCR beta sequences was reportedly accurate.

The sequencing sample was made of PBMCs. This TCR was sampled from a man aged 25-45 years in good health and CMV-seronegative. The chain joins TRBV9 to TRBJ2-1; D is ambiguous. CDR3 protein: CASSPRNSYNEQFF. The CDR3 bases are TGTGCCAGCAGCCCGCGGAACTCCTACAATGAGCAGTTCTTC.